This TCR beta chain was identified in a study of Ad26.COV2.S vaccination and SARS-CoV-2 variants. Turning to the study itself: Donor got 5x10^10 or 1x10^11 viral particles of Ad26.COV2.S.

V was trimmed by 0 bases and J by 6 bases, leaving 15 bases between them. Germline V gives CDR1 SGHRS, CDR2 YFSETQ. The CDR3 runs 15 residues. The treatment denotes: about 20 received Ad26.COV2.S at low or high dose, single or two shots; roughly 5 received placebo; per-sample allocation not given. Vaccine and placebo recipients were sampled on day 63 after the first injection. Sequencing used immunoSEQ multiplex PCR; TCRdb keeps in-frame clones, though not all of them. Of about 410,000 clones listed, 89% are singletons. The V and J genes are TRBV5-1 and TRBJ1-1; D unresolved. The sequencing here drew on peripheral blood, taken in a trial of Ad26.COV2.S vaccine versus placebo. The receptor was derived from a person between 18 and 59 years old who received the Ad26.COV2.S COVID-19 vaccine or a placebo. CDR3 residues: CASSLVGDQGAEAFF. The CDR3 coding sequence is TGCGCCAGCAGCTTGGTAGGAGATCAAGGCGCTGAAGCTTTCTTT. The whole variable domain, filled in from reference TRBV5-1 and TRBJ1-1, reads KAGVTQTPRYLIKTRGQQVTLSCSPISGHRSVSWYQQTPGQGLQFLFEYFSETQRNKGNFPGRFSGRQFSNSRSEMNVSTLELGDSALYLCASSLVGDQGAEAFFGQGTRLTVV.